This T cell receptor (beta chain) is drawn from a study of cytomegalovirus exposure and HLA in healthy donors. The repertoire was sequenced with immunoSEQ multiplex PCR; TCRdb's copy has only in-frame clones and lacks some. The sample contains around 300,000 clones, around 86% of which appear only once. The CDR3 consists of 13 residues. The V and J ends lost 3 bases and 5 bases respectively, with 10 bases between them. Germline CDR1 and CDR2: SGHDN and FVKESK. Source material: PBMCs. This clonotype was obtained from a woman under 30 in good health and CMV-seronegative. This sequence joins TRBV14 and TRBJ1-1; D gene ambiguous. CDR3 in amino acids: CASSQSRVTEAFF. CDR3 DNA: TGTGCCAGCAGCCAGTCTCGGGTGACTGAAGCTTTCTTT.